A selection of T cell receptor beta chains follows, all from one sample in a study of Graves' ophthalmopathy and Graves' hyperthyroidism. MiXCR, run by TCRdb on the multiplex PCR reads, gives a single entry per CDR3 protein. The table has a few hundred thousand distinct CDR3 sequences, 17% seen once. The sample comprised peripheral blood. The receptors shown here come from an adult woman with stable Graves' hyperthyroidism. Each CDR3 is given with its conserved first and last residue.

V gene	J gene	CDR3 protein
TRBV15	TRBJ2-5	CATSRPGNPRETQYF
TRBV15	TRBJ1-2	CATSRSAGGLGYTF
TRBV13	TRBJ2-2	CASSHTGSYEPQNTGELFF
TRBV6-5	TRBJ1-2	CASSYLRTGGGYGYTF
TRBV5-1	TRBJ1-2	CASRIAGGEGGANYGYTF
TRBV20-1	TRBJ2-7	CSASRRVEGWEQYF
TRBV6-2/TRBV6-3	TRBJ2-7	CASSTTTRWSWQYF
TRBV5-1	TRBJ2-5	CASSWPRGDETQYF
TRBV2	TRBJ2-7	CASRQGEARSYEQYF
TRBV9	TRBJ2-2	CASSVEVGELFF
TRBV29-1	TRBJ1-1	CSVSPDRNTEAFF
TRBV11-2	TRBJ2-2	CASSSVWGRGGELFF
TRBV29-1	TRBJ2-2	CSVEGGTGELFF
TRBV29-1	TRBJ1-2	CSVGRGVTMEAGDGYTF
TRBV19	TRBJ2-7	CASSTTGTSLYEQYF
TRBV24-1	TRBJ2-5	CATSDFGLAGIETQYF
TRBV30	TRBJ1-5	CAWSRPPTGSQPQHF
TRBV20-1	TRBJ2-2	CSGQTPATGELFF
TRBV2	TRBJ2-5	CASSDLRLAGGQETQYF
TRBV20-1	TRBJ1-6	CSATDLYAPLHF
TRBV12-3/TRBV12-4	TRBJ2-5	CASSPLGREALETQYF
TRBV28	TRBJ2-2	CASSTTGWTGELFF
TRBV20-1	TRBJ2-7	CSARDLGGSWYEQYF